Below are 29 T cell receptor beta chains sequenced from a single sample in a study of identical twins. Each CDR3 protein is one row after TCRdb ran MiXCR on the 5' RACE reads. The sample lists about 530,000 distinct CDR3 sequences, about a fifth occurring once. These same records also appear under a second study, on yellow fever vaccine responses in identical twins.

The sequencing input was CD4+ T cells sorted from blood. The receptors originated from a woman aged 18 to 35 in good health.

CDR3 loop: CATSDMAGQGVEQFF. In DNA form, the CDR3 reads TGTGCCACCAGTGACATGGCGGGACAGGGGGTTGAGCAGTTCTTC. The rearrangement links TRBV24-1 to TRBJ2-1; 11 nucleotides line up with TRBD1. Germline loops: CDR1 KGHDR, CDR2 SFDVKD. V was clipped by 4 bases and J by 9 bases; unmatched bases: 7. The CDR3 extends over 15 amino acids.

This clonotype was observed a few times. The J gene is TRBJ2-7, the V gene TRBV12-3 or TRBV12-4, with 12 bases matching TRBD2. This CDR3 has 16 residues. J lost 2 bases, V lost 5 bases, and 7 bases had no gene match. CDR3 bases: TGTGCCAGCAGTAAGGGACTAGCGGGTGTAACCTACGAGCAGTACTTC. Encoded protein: CASSKGLAGVTYEQYF.

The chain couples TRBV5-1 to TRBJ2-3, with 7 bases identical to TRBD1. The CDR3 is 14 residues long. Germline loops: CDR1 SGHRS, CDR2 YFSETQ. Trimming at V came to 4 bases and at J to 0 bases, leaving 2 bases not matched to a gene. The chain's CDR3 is CASSEGQSTDTQYF. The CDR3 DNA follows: TGCGCCAGCAGCGAGGGACAGAGCACAGATACGCAGTATTTT. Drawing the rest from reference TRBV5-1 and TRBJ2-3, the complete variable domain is KAGVTQTPRYLIKTRGQQVTLSCSPISGHRSVSWYQQTPGQGLQFLFEYFSETQRNKGNFPGRFSGRQFSNSRSEMNVSTLELGDSALYLCASSEGQSTDTQYFGPGTRLTVL.

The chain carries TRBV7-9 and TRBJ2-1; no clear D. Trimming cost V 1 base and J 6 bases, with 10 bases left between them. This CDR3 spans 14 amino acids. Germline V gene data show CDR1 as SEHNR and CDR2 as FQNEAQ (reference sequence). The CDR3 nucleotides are TGTGCCAGCAGCTTAGGTCGGCCCACCAATGAGCAGTTCTTC. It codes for CASSLGRPTNEQFF.

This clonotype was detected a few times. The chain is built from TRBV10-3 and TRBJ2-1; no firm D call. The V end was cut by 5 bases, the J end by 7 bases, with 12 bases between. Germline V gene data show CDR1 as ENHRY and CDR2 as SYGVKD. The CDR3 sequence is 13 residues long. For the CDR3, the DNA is TGTGCCATCAGTTCGATATCGGAGAATGAGCAGTTCTTC. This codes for CAISSISENEQFF.

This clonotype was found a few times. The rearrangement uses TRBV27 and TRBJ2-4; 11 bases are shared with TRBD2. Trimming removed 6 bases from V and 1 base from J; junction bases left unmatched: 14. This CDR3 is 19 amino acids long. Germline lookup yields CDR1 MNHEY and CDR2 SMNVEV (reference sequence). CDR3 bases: TGTGCCAGCAGGGTAGTAGCGGGAGGGCCTGGTGGGGCCAAAAACATTCAGTACTTC. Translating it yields CASRVVAGGPGGAKNIQYF.

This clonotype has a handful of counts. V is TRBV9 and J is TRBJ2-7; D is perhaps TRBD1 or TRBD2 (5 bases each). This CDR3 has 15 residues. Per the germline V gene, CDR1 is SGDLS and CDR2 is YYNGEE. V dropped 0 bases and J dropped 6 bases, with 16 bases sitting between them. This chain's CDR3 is CASSVAPGVGTEQYF. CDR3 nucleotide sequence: TGTGCCAGCAGCGTAGCCCCGGGCGTTGGGACCGAGCAGTACTTC.

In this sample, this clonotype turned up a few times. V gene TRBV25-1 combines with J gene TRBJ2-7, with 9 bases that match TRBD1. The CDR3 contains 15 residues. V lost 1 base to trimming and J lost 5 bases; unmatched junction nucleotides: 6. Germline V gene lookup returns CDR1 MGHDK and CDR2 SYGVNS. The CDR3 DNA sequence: TGTGCCAGCAGTGAATTCGGGACAGGGAAACACGAGCAGTACGTC. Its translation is CASSEFGTGKHEQYV.

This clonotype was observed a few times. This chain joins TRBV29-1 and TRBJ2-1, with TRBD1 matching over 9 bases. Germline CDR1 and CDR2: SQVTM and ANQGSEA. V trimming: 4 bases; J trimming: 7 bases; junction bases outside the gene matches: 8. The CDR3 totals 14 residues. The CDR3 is CSVGPGQGRNEQFF. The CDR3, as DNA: TGCAGCGTTGGTCCGGGACAGGGAAGAAATGAGCAGTTCTTC.

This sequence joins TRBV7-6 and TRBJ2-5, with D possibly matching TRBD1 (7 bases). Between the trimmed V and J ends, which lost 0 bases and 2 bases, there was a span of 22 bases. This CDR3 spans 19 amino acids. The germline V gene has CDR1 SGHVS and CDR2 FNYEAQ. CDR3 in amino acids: CASSLAQQGFGGLQETQYF. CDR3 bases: TGTGCCAGCAGCTTAGCCCAACAGGGGTTCGGGGGTCTACAAGAGACCCAGTACTTC. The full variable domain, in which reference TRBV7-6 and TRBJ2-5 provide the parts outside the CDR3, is GAGVSQSPRYKVTKRGQDVALRCDPISGHVSLYWYRQALGQGPEFLTYFNYEAQQDKSGLPNDRFSAERPEGSISTLTIQRTEQRDSAMYRCASSLAQQGFGGLQETQYFGPGTRLLVL.

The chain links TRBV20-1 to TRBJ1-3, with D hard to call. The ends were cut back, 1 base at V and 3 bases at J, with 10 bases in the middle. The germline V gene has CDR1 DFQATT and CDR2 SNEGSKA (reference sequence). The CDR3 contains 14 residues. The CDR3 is CSARGGSVGNTIYF. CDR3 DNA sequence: TGCAGTGCTAGAGGAGGTTCGGTTGGAAACACCATATATTTT.

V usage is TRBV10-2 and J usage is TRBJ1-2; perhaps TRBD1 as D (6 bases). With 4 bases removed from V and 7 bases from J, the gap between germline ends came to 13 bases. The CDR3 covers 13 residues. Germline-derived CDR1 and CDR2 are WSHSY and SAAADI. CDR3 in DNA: TGCGCCAGCAGTGCACAGGGTGTTATTGGCTACACCTTC. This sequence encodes CASSAQGVIGYTF.

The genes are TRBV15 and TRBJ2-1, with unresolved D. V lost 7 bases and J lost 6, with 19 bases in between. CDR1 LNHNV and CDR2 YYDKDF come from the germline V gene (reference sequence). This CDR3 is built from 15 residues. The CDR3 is CATTQSLTIPNEQFF. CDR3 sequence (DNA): TGTGCCACCACCCAGAGTCTAACGATACCCAATGAGCAGTTCTTC.

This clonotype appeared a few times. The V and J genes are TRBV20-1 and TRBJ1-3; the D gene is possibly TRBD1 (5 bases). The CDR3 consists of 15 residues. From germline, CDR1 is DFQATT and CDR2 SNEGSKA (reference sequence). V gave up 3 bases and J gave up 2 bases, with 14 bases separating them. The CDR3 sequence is CSASSGASAGNTIYF. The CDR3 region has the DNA TGCAGTGCTAGTTCTGGGGCCTCTGCTGGAAACACCATATATTTT.

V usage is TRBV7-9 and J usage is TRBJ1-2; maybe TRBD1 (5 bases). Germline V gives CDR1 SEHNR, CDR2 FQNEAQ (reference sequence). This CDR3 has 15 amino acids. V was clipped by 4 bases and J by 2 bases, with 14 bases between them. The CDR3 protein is CASSSFRGENYGYTF. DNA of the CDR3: TGTGCCAGCAGCTCCTTTCGGGGGGAGAACTATGGCTACACCTTC.

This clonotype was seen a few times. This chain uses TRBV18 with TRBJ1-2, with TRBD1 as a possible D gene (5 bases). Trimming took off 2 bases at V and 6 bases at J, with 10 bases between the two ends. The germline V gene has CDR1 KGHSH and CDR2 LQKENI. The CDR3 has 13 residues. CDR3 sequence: CASSPRDLDGYTF. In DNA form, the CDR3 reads TGTGCCAGCTCACCAAGGGACTTGGATGGCTACACCTTC.

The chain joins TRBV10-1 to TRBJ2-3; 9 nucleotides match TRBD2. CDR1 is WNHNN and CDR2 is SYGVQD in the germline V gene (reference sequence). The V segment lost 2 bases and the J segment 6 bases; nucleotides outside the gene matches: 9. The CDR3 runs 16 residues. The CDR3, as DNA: TGCGCCAGCAGTGAGGGTGCGGCTAGCGGGGAGGATACGCAGTATTTT. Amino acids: CASSEGAASGEDTQYF.

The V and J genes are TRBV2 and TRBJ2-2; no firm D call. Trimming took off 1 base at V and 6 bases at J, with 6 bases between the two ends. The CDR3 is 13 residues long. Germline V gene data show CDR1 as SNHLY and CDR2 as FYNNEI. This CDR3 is CASSEEVAGELFF. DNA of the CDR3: TGTGCCAGCAGTGAAGAGGTAGCCGGGGAGCTGTTTTTT.

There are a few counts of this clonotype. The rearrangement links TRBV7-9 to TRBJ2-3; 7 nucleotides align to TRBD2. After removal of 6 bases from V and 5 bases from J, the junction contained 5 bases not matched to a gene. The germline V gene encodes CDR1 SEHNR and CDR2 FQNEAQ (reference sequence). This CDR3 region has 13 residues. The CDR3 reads CASRRGSGDTQYF. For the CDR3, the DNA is TGTGCCAGCAGGCGGGGGAGTGGAGATACGCAGTATTTT.

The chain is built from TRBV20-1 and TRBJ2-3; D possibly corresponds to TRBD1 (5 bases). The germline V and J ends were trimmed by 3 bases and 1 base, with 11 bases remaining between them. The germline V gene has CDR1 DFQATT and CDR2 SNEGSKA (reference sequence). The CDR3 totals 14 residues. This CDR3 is CSASRAIGTDTQYF. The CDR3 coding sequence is TGCAGTGCTAGCAGGGCGATTGGCACAGATACGCAGTATTTT.

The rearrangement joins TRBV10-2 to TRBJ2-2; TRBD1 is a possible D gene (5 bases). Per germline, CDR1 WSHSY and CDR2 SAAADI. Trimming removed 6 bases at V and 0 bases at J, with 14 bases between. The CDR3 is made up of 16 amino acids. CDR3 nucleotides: TGCGCCAGCAGGCCTTGGGCAGGGCCGAACACCGGGGAGCTGTTTTTT. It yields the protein CASRPWAGPNTGELFF.

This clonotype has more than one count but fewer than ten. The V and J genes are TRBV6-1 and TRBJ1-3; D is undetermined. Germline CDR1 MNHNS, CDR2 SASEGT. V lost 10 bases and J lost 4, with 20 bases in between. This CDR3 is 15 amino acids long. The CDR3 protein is CATRTAQSPGNTIYF. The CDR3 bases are TGTGCCACCCGAACCGCGCAAAGCCCGGGAAACACCATATATTTT.

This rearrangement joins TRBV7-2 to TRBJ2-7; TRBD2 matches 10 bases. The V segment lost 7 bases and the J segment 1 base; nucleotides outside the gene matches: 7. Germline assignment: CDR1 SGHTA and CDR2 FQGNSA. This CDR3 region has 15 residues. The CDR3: CASTLGLAVSYEQYF. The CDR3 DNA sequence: TGTGCCAGCACCCTCGGACTAGCGGTATCCTACGAGCAGTACTTC.

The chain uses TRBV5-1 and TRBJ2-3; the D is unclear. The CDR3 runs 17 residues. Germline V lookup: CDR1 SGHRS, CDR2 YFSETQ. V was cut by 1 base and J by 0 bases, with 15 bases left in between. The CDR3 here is CASSLLVMADSTDTQYF. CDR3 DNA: TGCGCCAGCAGCTTGTTGGTCATGGCGGACAGCACAGATACGCAGTATTTT.

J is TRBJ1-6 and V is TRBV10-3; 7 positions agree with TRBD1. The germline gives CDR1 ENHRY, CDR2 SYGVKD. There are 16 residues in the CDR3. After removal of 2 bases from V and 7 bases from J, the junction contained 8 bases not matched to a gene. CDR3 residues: CAISEPTGVTNSPLHF. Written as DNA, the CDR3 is TGTGCCATCAGTGAGCCTACAGGGGTGACCAATTCACCCCTCCACTTT.

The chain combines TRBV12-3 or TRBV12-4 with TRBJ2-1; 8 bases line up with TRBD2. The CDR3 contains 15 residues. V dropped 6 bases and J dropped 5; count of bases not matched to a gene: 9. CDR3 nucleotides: TGTGCCAGCAGCCATGTGAGTAGCGGGAACAATGAGCAGTTCTTC. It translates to CASSHVSSGNNEQFF.

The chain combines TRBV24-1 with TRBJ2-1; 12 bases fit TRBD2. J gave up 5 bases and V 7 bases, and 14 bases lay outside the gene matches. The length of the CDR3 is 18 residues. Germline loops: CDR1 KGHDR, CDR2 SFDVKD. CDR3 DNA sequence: TGTGCCACCAGCAGGGGGCCAGGGCTAGCGGGAGGGCACAATGAGCAGTTCTTC. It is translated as CATSRGPGLAGGHNEQFF.

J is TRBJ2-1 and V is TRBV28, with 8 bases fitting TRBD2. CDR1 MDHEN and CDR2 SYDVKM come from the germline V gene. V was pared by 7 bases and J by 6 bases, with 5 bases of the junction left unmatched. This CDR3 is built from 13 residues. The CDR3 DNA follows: TGTGCCAGCATAATCGGGACTAGCAATGAGCAGTTCTTC. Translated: CASIIGTSNEQFF.

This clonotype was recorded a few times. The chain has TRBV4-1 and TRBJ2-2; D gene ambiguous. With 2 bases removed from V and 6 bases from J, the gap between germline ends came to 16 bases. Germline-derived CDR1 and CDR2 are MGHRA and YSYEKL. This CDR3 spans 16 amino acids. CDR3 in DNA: TGCGCCAGCAGCCAACTGGACCTATTCAGCGCCGGGGAGCTGTTTTTT. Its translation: CASSQLDLFSAGELFF.